Listed here are 21 T cell receptor beta chains from one sample, sequenced in a study of T cell repertoires in cytomegalovirus infection. TCRdb processed the reads anew with MiXCR; each CDR3 protein has one entry. Of 500,000 to 600,000 distinct CDR3 sequences detected, about 17% appear once; the ten largest clones hold 20% to 30%. The source material was CD8+ T cells from PBMCs. These receptors were obtained from a human donor in good health (CMV status not recorded). Some clones in this sample may be carry-over from other donors' samples.

This clonotype was found many times. The V gene is TRBV19, the J gene TRBJ1-1; the D gene is possibly TRBD1 (5 bases). Germline values: CDR1 LNHDA, CDR2 SQIVND (reference sequence). This CDR3 spans 14 amino acids. Trimming took 7 bases from V and 0 from J, leaving 12 bases between them. The CDR3 sequence is CASTPKGLNTEAFF. The DNA of the CDR3 is TGTGCCAGTACTCCGAAGGGGTTGAACACTGAAGCTTTCTTT.

This clonotype turned up a few times. This chain links TRBV2 with TRBJ2-7; 11 positions agree with TRBD2. V lost 2 bases, J lost 3 bases, and 3 bases stayed unmatched. Germline V gene lookup returns CDR1 SNHLY and CDR2 FYNNEI. This CDR3 has 15 amino acids. The CDR3 DNA sequence: TGTGCCAGCAGTGAATCTAGCGGGGGGCACTACGAGCAGTACTTC. Encoded protein: CASSESSGGHYEQYF.

This clonotype was recorded a few times. This sequence joins TRBV20-1 and TRBJ2-3; D uncertain. The length of the CDR3 is 19 residues. Germline V CDR1 and CDR2: DFQATT, SNEGSKA (reference sequence). V was clipped by 0 bases and J by 6 bases, with 28 bases between them. This CDR3 is CSARDPPQFTDYQLDTQYF. The CDR3 coding sequence is TGCAGTGCTAGAGATCCGCCTCAATTTACTGATTATCAGTTGGATACGCAGTATTTT.

This clonotype appeared a few times. Since a much larger clone is just one base distant, this may be a read error. The CDR3 here is CASSLSGDYEQYF. The CDR3 DNA reads TGTGCCAGCAGTTTATCCGGGGACTACGAGCAGTACTTC. The chain has TRBV27 and TRBJ2-7; D is perhaps TRBD2 (5 bases). Germline V gene data show CDR1 as MNHEY and CDR2 as SMNVEV (reference sequence). Trimming removed 0 bases at V and 3 bases at J, with 6 bases between. The CDR3 loop spans 13 amino acids.

This rearrangement joins TRBV5-1 to TRBJ1-6; D remains ambiguous. The CDR3 length is 14 residues. Germline V gene sequence: CDR1 SGHRS, CDR2 YFSETQ. Trimming removed 4 bases at V and 3 bases at J, with 8 bases between. Here the CDR3 DNA reads TGCGCCAGCAGCCCCGATGGCTATAATTCACCCCTCCACTTT. It is translated as CASSPDGYNSPLHF.

This clonotype was counted only a few times. The chain carries TRBV5-4 and TRBJ2-1; 7 nucleotides line up with TRBD2. CDR1 is SGHNT and CDR2 is YYREEE in the germline V gene (reference sequence). The CDR3 is made up of 18 amino acids. V was pared by 4 bases and J by 0 bases, with 13 bases of the junction left unmatched. CDR3 nucleotide sequence: TGTGCCAGCAGCACGGAAGGAGAGGGCGGGGGCTCCTACAATGAGCAGTTCTTC. Translating gives CASSTEGEGGGSYNEQFF.

This clonotype was seen at least ten times. The rearrangement uses TRBV24-1 and TRBJ2-3; tentatively, D is TRBD2 (5 bases). The V end was cut by 2 bases, the J end by 1 base, with 21 bases between. Germline values: CDR1 KGHDR, CDR2 SFDVKD. This CDR3 contains 19 residues. The chain's CDR3 is CATSDWSAGSVGGTDTQYF. CDR3 coding DNA: TGTGCCACCAGTGATTGGTCGGCCGGCAGCGTGGGAGGCACAGATACGCAGTATTTT.

CDR3 DNA sequence: TGCAGTGCTAGCGACCTGGACGGTACTAACTATGGCTACACCTTC. Protein product: CSASDLDGTNYGYTF. This chain joins TRBV20-1 and TRBJ1-2, with unresolved D. This CDR3 comprises 15 residues. The germline V gene encodes CDR1 DFQATT and CDR2 SNEGSKA (reference sequence). V shed 3 bases and J shed 0 bases, with 14 bases lying between them.

This clonotype was detected only a few times. The chain links TRBV10-3 to TRBJ2-7, with unresolved D. Germline-derived CDR1 and CDR2 are ENHRY and SYGVKD. The CDR3 is 12 residues long. Trimming left V 2 bases short and J 3 bases short, with 5 bases between. The CDR3 region is CAISETGYEQYF. The CDR3 bases are TGTGCCATCAGTGAGACGGGCTACGAGCAGTACTTC.

The J gene is TRBJ1-4, the V gene TRBV7-9, with 7 nucleotides matching TRBD1. Germline V gives CDR1 SEHNR, CDR2 FQNEAQ (reference sequence). V shed 0 bases and J 6 bases; nucleotides not matched to a gene: 7. This CDR3 contains 16 residues. CDR3 amino acids: CASSLAAGGRDEKLFF. The CDR3 DNA reads as TGTGCCAGCAGCTTAGCGGCAGGGGGTCGGGATGAAAAACTGTTTTTT.

This clonotype was detected only a few times. The genes are TRBV3-1 and TRBJ2-2, with 9 bases identical to TRBD2. Germline trimming cut 1 base from V and 3 bases from J; bases unmatched to any gene: 9. Germline CDR1 and CDR2: LGHDT and YNNKEL (reference sequence). The CDR3 extends over 18 amino acids. The CDR3, as DNA: TGTGCCAGCAGCCAAGCCCCCCTGCGGGGGGGCCACACCGGGGAGCTGTTTTTT. Translation gives CASSQAPLRGGHTGELFF.

The rearrangement links TRBV15 to TRBJ2-7; TRBD2 matches at 7 bases. The CDR3 loop spans 16 amino acids. The junction had 6 bases not matched to a gene; V was cut back by 0 bases and J by 1 base. CDR1 and CDR2 (germline): LNHNV, YYDKDF (reference sequence). CDR3 residues: CATSRDKTSWSYEQYF. CDR3 DNA sequence: TGTGCCACCAGCAGAGATAAGACTAGCTGGTCCTACGAGCAGTACTTC. The complete variable domain, with remaining parts taken from reference TRBV15 and TRBJ2-7, reads DAMVIQNPRYQVTQFGKPVTLSCSQTLNHNVMYWYQQKSSQAPKLLFHYYDKDFNNEADTPDNFQSRRPNTSFCFLDIRSPGLGDTAMYLCATSRDKTSWSYEQYFGPGTRLTVT.

This clonotype was recorded at least ten times. The gene calls are TRBV2 and TRBJ2-7, with 11 bases fitting TRBD1. Germline V lookup: CDR1 SNHLY, CDR2 FYNNEI. The CDR3 totals 15 residues. J lost 0 bases, V lost 6 bases, and 4 bases had no gene match. Here the CDR3 reads CASRTGTGGSYEQYF. Written as DNA, the CDR3 is TGTGCCAGCAGAACCGGGACAGGGGGCTCCTACGAGCAGTACTTC.

The chain uses TRBV24-1 and TRBJ2-2; D may be TRBD2 (6 bases). Trimming cost V 5 bases and J 4 bases, with 10 bases left between them. The CDR3 contains 14 residues. Germline CDR1 KGHDR, CDR2 SFDVKD. In DNA, the CDR3 is TGTGCCACCAGTGCTACTAGCTTCACCGGGGAGCTGTTTTTT. This encodes CATSATSFTGELFF.

This clonotype appeared a single time. The V call is TRBV29-1, the J call TRBJ1-2; 8 bases are shared with TRBD1. Trimming cost V 4 bases and J 0 bases; bases outside gene matches: 4. CDR1 SQVTM and CDR2 ANQGSEA come from the germline V gene. There are 14 residues in the CDR3. The CDR3 DNA follows: TGCAGCGTTGGTAGGGACAGGACTAACTATGGCTACACCTTC. It is translated as CSVGRDRTNYGYTF.

In this sample, this clonotype turned up many times. V usage is TRBV7-9 and J usage is TRBJ1-2, with D possibly matching TRBD1 (6 bases). The CDR3 length is 15 residues. Germline CDR1 is SEHNR and CDR2 is FQNEAQ (reference sequence). The V end was cut by 0 bases, the J end by 1 base, with 9 bases between. CDR3 sequence reads: CASSLANRVNYGYTF. CDR3 bases: TGTGCCAGCAGCTTAGCGAACAGGGTTAACTATGGCTACACCTTC.

This rearrangement joins TRBV5-1 to TRBJ1-2; D gene uncertain. Trimming left V 0 bases short and J 3 bases short, with 9 bases between. The germline V gene encodes CDR1 SGHRS and CDR2 YFSETQ. CDR3 length: 14 amino acids. The CDR3 DNA is TGCGCCAGCAGCTTGGCGGATCGCTACTATGGCTACACCTTC. As protein: CASSLADRYYGYTF.

This clonotype was found many times. The V call is TRBV7-3, the J call TRBJ2-2; D gene ambiguous. This CDR3 region has 12 residues. Germline V gene data show CDR1 as SGHTA and CDR2 as FQGTGA. V was pared by 5 bases and J by 6 bases, with 7 bases between. The CDR3 bases are TGTGCCAGCAGCCAAGACCCCGGGGAGCTGTTTTTT. Its protein is CASSQDPGELFF.

The rearrangement uses TRBV29-1 and TRBJ2-7, with 7 nucleotides matching TRBD1. The junction had 8 bases not matched to a gene; V was cut back by 0 bases and J by 3 bases. CDR3 length equals 15 residues. The germline CDR1 and CDR2 sequences are SQVTM and ANQGSEA. The CDR3 region is CSVEDSHTGVYEQYF. The DNA of the CDR3 is TGCAGCGTTGAAGATTCGCATACAGGGGTCTACGAGCAGTACTTC.

V gene TRBV11-2 combines with J gene TRBJ2-3, with D uncertain. The CDR3 is made up of 15 amino acids. Trimming pared 4 bases from V and 0 bases from J, leaving 11 bases between. Germline CDR1 and CDR2: SGHAT and FQNNGV. CDR3 coding DNA: TGTGCCAGCAGCTCGATTATCCCTAGCACAGATACGCAGTATTTT. It codes for CASSSIIPSTDTQYF. The variable domain in full, with the rest retrieved from reference TRBV11-2 and TRBJ2-3, is EAGVAQSPRYKIIEKRQSVAFWCNPISGHATLYWYQQILGQGPKLLIQFQNNGVVDDSQLPKDRFSAERLKGVDSTLKIQPAKLEDSAVYLCASSSIIPSTDTQYFGPGTRLTVL.

This clonotype was seen at least ten times. The chain employs TRBV6-1 and TRBJ2-5, with 8 bases that match TRBD2. The V segment lost 5 bases and the J segment 4 bases; nucleotides outside the gene matches: 6. The CDR3 totals 14 residues. Germline loops: CDR1 MNHNS, CDR2 SASEGT. CDR3 amino acids: CASSRGGSRETQYF. The CDR3 nucleotides are TGTGCCAGCAGTCGGGGGGGAAGTCGAGAGACCCAGTACTTC.